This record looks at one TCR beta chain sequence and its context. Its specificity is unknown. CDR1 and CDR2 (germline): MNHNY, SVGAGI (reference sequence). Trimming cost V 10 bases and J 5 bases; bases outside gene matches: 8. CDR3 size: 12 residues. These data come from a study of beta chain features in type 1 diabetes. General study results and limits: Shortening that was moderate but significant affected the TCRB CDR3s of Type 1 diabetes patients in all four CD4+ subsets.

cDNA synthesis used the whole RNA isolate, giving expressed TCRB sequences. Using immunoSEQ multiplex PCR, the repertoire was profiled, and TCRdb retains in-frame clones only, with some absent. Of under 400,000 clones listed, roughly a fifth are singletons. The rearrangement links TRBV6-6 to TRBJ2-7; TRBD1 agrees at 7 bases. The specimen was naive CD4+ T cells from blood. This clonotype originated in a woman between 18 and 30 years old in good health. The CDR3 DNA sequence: TGTGCCACTGAGGGGGCAGGCAACGAGCAGTACTTC. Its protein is CATEGAGNEQYF.